Presented here are 31 T cell receptor beta chains from one specimen sequenced in a study of T cell responses to AZD1222 COVID-19 vaccine. Produced via immunoSEQ multiplex PCR; TCRdb's table is partial and in-frame only. The sample includes 210,000 or so clones, just over 90% of them seen just once. The sequencing here drew on peripheral blood, taken on day 0 of MenACWY control vaccination. The receptors were sampled from an adult in good health.

The chain has TRBV2 and TRBJ2-1; TRBD2 aligns across 10 bases. This CDR3 has 15 amino acids. J gave up 9 bases and V 10 bases, and 15 bases lay outside the gene matches. Germline CDR1 and CDR2: SNHLY and FYNNEI. For the CDR3, the DNA is TGTGCCACCCAGCCACTAGCGGGGAATCGGCGTGAGCAGTTCTTC. This codes for CATQPLAGNRREQFF.

This rearrangement joins TRBV7-8 to TRBJ1-5; TRBD1 is a possible D gene (5 bases). CDR1 and CDR2 from the germline V gene are SGHVS and FQNEAQ. The germline V and J ends were trimmed by 1 base and 8 bases, with 18 bases remaining between them. CDR3 length equals 16 residues. CDR3 sequence: CASSLEGPGGQKPQHF. CDR3 sequence (DNA): TGTGCCAGCAGCTTAGAGGGCCCGGGGGGTCAGAAGCCCCAGCATTTT.

V and J are TRBV27 and TRBJ1-6; 8 bases fit TRBD1. CDR3 length: 14 residues. J lost 5 bases, V lost 3 bases, and 0 bases had no gene match. Germline loops: CDR1 MNHEY, CDR2 SMNVEV (reference sequence). For the CDR3, the DNA is TGTGCCAGCAGTTTGGGACAGGATAATTCACCCCTCCACTTT. It encodes CASSLGQDNSPLHF.

The chain uses TRBV7-9 and TRBJ2-3, with D unresolved. Germline values: CDR1 SEHNR, CDR2 FQNEAQ (reference sequence). Trimming stripped 4 bases from V and 9 bases from J, with 8 bases between. The length of the CDR3 is 11 residues. CDR3 coding DNA: TGTGCCAGCAGCTCTCTAGAAACGCAGTATTTT. Translated, it gives CASSSLETQYF.

The chain couples TRBV7-3 to TRBJ2-5, with TRBD1 matching over 9 bases. The CDR3 spans 14 residues. CDR1 SGHTA and CDR2 FQGTGA come from the germline V gene. V was pared by 5 bases and J by 4 bases, with 5 bases of the junction left unmatched. DNA for the CDR3: TGTGCCAGCAGCCCTCGGGACAGGGCAGAGACCCAGTACTTC. Protein product: CASSPRDRAETQYF. The variable domain in full, completed from reference TRBV7-3 and TRBJ2-5, reads GAGVSQTPSNKVTEKGKYVELRCDPISGHTALYWYRQSLGQGPEFLIYFQGTGAADDSGLPNDRFFAVRPEGSVSTLKIQRTERGDSAVYLCASSPRDRAETQYFGPGTRLLVL.

This clone was seen only once. The chain uses TRBV19 and TRBJ2-3, with D perhaps assigned TRBD1 or TRBD2 (7 bases each). The CDR3 is 13 amino acids. Trimming left V 11 bases short and J 4 bases short, with 16 bases between. From germline, CDR1 is LNHDA and CDR2 SQIVND (reference sequence). In nucleotides, the CDR3 is TGTGCCGCTGGGGAGGGGGCGGCAGATACGCAGTATTTT. Amino acids: CAAGEGAADTQYF.

The chain has TRBV7-9 and TRBJ1-6; D is possibly TRBD1 (6 bases). V shed 5 bases and J shed 9 bases, with 17 bases lying between them. This CDR3 spans 15 amino acids. CDR1 and CDR2 from the germline V gene are SEHNR and FQNEAQ (reference sequence). CDR3 residues: CASSGGSGYGSPLHF. The CDR3 DNA follows: TGTGCCAGCAGCGGGGGCTCAGGATATGGTTCACCCCTCCACTTT. Supplemented by reference TRBV7-9 and TRBJ1-6, the full variable domain reads DTGVSQNPRHKITKRGQNVTFRCDPISEHNRLYWYRQTLGQGPEFLTYFQNEAQLEKSRLLSDRFSAERPKGSFSTLEIQRTEQGDSAMYLCASSGGSGYGSPLHFGNGTRLTVT.

The DNA of the CDR3 is TGTGCCAGCAGTGGGGGGACATATGAAGCTTTCTTT. Its protein product is CASSGGTYEAFF. V usage is TRBV25-1 and J usage is TRBJ1-1, with a weak D call TRBD1 (6 bases). The V end was cut by 4 bases, the J end by 7 bases, with 10 bases between. The CDR3 extends over 12 amino acids. The germline CDR1 and CDR2 sequences are MGHDK and SYGVNS.

The rearrangement joins TRBV6-5 to TRBJ1-2; 11 bases map to TRBD1. Germline V CDR1 and CDR2: MNHEY, SVGAGI. V lost 4 bases and J lost 8; bases outside the gene matches: 6. CDR3 size: 14 residues. The CDR3 DNA is TGTGCCAGCAGTTTAGGACAGGGGGCGGTCGGCTACACCTTC. This encodes CASSLGQGAVGYTF.

The rearrangement joins TRBV24-1 to TRBJ1-1; tentative D call: TRBD1 (6 bases). Germline loops: CDR1 KGHDR, CDR2 SFDVKD. The CDR3 consists of 13 residues. Trimming removed 7 bases at V and 2 bases at J, with 10 bases between. The DNA of the CDR3 is TGTGCCACCAGACAGGGCGGAAACACTGAAGCTTTCTTT. Its translation: CATRQGGNTEAFF.

V usage is TRBV28 and J usage is TRBJ1-4; D unclear. Trimming pared 6 bases from V and 6 bases from J, leaving 11 bases between. The CDR3 is 13 residues long. Germline CDR1 MDHEN, CDR2 SYDVKM. DNA for the CDR3: TGTGCCAGCAGCGCGAGATCGTATGAAAAACTGTTTTTT. Translated, it gives CASSARSYEKLFF.

The J gene is TRBJ1-4, the V gene TRBV11-2, with 7 nucleotides matching TRBD1. CDR1 is SGHAT and CDR2 is FQNNGV in the germline V gene. The CDR3 extends over 15 amino acids. The V gene end was trimmed by 4 bases and the J gene end by 4 bases; junction bases not matched to a gene: 6. The CDR3 DNA follows: TGTGCCAGCAGCTCGCTGACAGGGATTAATGAAAAACTGTTTTTT. Translating it yields CASSSLTGINEKLFF.

The chain combines TRBV5-1 with TRBJ1-6; maybe TRBD1 (6 bases). The CDR3 is made up of 16 amino acids. Germline CDR1 and CDR2: SGHRS and YFSETQ. V lost 4 bases, J lost 5 bases, and 16 bases lay in between. CDR3: CASSPTGALDNSPLHF. DNA of the CDR3: TGCGCCAGCAGCCCGACGGGGGCTCTCGATAATTCACCCCTCCACTTT.

In DNA form, the CDR3 reads TGTGCCAGCTCACCGGAAGCCAATGAAGCTTTCTTT. Translation: CASSPEANEAFF. The V and J genes are TRBV18 and TRBJ1-1; no firm D call. The CDR3 runs to 12 residues. Germline V gene data show CDR1 as KGHSH and CDR2 as LQKENI. V was shortened by 3 bases and J by 7 bases, with 9 bases between the two germline ends.

As for this clone: Additional DNA sequences in this sample encode the identical CDR3. This chain connects TRBV27 to TRBJ1-1, with D possibly being TRBD1 (6 bases). Trimming cost V 3 bases and J 5 bases, with 10 bases left between them. The CDR3 length is 13 residues. CDR1 and CDR2 from the germline V gene are MNHEY and SMNVEV (reference sequence). CDR3 in amino acids: CASSLVRGTEAFF. DNA of the CDR3: TGTGCCAGCAGTTTGGTCAGGGGAACTGAAGCTTTCTTT.

The chain recombines TRBV6-5 with TRBJ1-2; tentatively, D is TRBD1 (5 bases). The CDR3 consists of 11 residues. V was shortened by 9 bases and J by 8 bases, with 13 bases between the two germline ends. Germline lookup yields CDR1 MNHEY and CDR2 SVGAGI. CDR3 DNA sequence: TGTGCCAGTGTTTCTTCAGGGGGCTACACCTTC. Translated: CASVSSGGYTF.

The J gene is TRBJ2-2, the V gene TRBV5-4, with TRBD2 matching 8 bases. The germline V gene encodes CDR1 SGHNT and CDR2 YYREEE (reference sequence). V was clipped by 4 bases and J by 5 bases; unmatched bases: 10. The CDR3 contains 16 residues. The CDR3 loop is CASSIERGPETGELFF. The CDR3 DNA follows: TGTGCCAGCAGCATCGAGCGGGGGCCGGAGACCGGGGAGCTGTTTTTT.

The chain joins TRBV29-1 to TRBJ1-1; D gene unclear. V was clipped by 2 bases and J by 3 bases, with 13 bases between them. Per the germline V gene, CDR1 is SQVTM and CDR2 is ANQGSEA. The CDR3 length is 14 residues. The CDR3 loop reads CSVELQRADTEAFF. CDR3 nucleotide sequence: TGCAGCGTTGAACTACAGCGGGCAGACACTGAAGCTTTCTTT.

The gene calls are TRBV7-8 and TRBJ2-1, with unresolved D. Between the trimmed V and J ends, which lost 5 bases and 4 bases, there was a span of 6 bases. The CDR3 is made up of 12 amino acids. CDR1 and CDR2 (germline): SGHVS, FQNEAQ. CDR3 amino acids: CASSHEYNEQFF. CDR3 nucleotides: TGTGCCAGCAGCCATGAGTACAATGAGCAGTTCTTC.

This chain joins TRBV6-6 and TRBJ1-1; unclear D gene. The V and J ends lost 5 bases and 5 bases respectively, with 18 bases between them. This CDR3 has 15 residues. Germline V lookup: CDR1 MNHNY, CDR2 SVGAGI (reference sequence). The CDR3 loop is CASSPPPRIWTEAFF. The CDR3 DNA is TGTGCCAGCAGTCCCCCACCCAGGATTTGGACTGAAGCTTTCTTT.

The chain couples TRBV7-3 to TRBJ2-3, with TRBD1 matching over 9 bases. After removal of 2 bases from V and 2 bases from J, the junction contained 5 bases not matched to a gene. The germline gives CDR1 SGHTA, CDR2 FQGTGA. This CDR3 is 16 amino acids long. The CDR3 DNA is TGTGCCAGCAGCTTAGGGCGGGACAGGGCCACAGATACGCAGTATTTT. This gives the protein CASSLGRDRATDTQYF.

This chain links TRBV7-6 with TRBJ1-1; D is unresolved. With 2 bases removed from V and 3 bases from J, the gap between germline ends came to 7 bases. CDR3 length equals 13 residues. Germline lookup yields CDR1 SGHVS and CDR2 FNYEAQ. Written as DNA, the CDR3 is TGTGCCAGCAGCTTATCCAGATACACTGAAGCTTTCTTT. Its translation: CASSLSRYTEAFF. Using reference TRBV7-6 and TRBJ1-1 for the parts outside the CDR3, the full variable domain is GAGVSQSPRYKVTKRGQDVALRCDPISGHVSLYWYRQALGQGPEFLTYFNYEAQQDKSGLPNDRFSAERPEGSISTLTIQRTEQRDSAMYRCASSLSRYTEAFFGQGTRLTVV.

The CDR3: CASSQIGGAEAFF. The CDR3 coding sequence is TGTGCCAGCAGCCAAATAGGGGGAGCTGAAGCTTTCTTT. The chain links TRBV3-1 (or the pseudogene TRBV3-2) to TRBJ1-1; D might be TRBD1 (6 bases). The CDR3 consists of 13 residues. Trimming shortened V by 2 bases and J by 6 bases, and 10 bases separated the two germline ends. Germline V gives CDR1 LGHDT, CDR2 YNNKEL (reference sequence).

The chain couples TRBV18 to TRBJ1-6, with TRBD1 matching over 10 bases. Germline values: CDR1 KGHSH, CDR2 LQKENI. V was pared by 5 bases and J by 7 bases, with 8 bases of the junction left unmatched. The CDR3 has 16 residues. The CDR3 DNA sequence: TGTGCCAGCTCAGCAAGACAGGGGGCACAGAATTCACCCCTCCACTTT. Protein: CASSARQGAQNSPLHF.

This chain links TRBV6-2 or TRBV6-3 with TRBJ1-2, with D perhaps TRBD1 (5 bases). The CDR3 has 16 residues. Trimming took 2 bases from V and 8 from J, leaving 21 bases between them. CDR1 is MNHEY and CDR2 is SVGEGT in the germline V gene. The CDR3 coding sequence is TGTGCCAGCAGTTACCAGGACAACACCAGGTCGGGGGGCTACACCTTC. Protein: CASSYQDNTRSGGYTF.

The gene calls are TRBV6-5 and TRBJ1-6; the D is unclear. CDR3 length equals 12 residues. The V and J ends lost 7 bases and 8 bases respectively, with 9 bases between them. Germline-derived CDR1 and CDR2 are MNHEY and SVGAGI. This CDR3 reads CASNLVDSPLHF. CDR3 coding DNA: TGTGCCAGCAATCTAGTGGATTCACCCCTCCACTTT.

The V gene is TRBV2, the J gene TRBJ2-4; D might be TRBD2 (7 bases). Trimming removed 3 bases from V and 3 bases from J, with 15 bases in between. This CDR3 spans 16 amino acids. The germline V gene encodes CDR1 SNHLY and CDR2 FYNNEI. CDR3 DNA sequence: TGTGCCAGCAGTGAGGAGGGAGGGGGAAGCAAAAACATTCAGTACTTC. Its protein is CASSEEGGGSKNIQYF.

This rearrangement joins TRBV6-1 to TRBJ1-1; the match to TRBD1 covers 8 bases. Trimming removed 3 bases from V and 0 bases from J; junction bases left unmatched: 3. Germline V CDR1 and CDR2: MNHNS, SASEGT. The CDR3 runs 15 residues. CDR3 region: CASSDRGRMNTEAFF. DNA of the CDR3: TGTGCCAGCAGTGACAGGGGGCGAATGAACACTGAAGCTTTCTTT.

V and J are TRBV6-2 or TRBV6-3 and TRBJ1-1; D ambiguous. CDR1 is MNHEY and CDR2 is SVGEGT in the germline V gene. Trimming pared 5 bases from V and 3 bases from J, leaving 7 bases between. This CDR3 spans 12 amino acids. The chain's CDR3 is CASSGVYTEAFF. CDR3 bases: TGTGCCAGCAGTGGGGTGTACACTGAAGCTTTCTTT.

This sequence joins TRBV2 and TRBJ1-1; D is ambiguous. Per germline, CDR1 SNHLY and CDR2 FYNNEI. V lost 4 bases and J lost 3, with 9 bases in between. CDR3 length: 13 amino acids. CDR3 nucleotides: TGTGCCAGCAGTGTTTTTAGGGACACTGAAGCTTTCTTT. It codes for CASSVFRDTEAFF.

V and J are TRBV21-1 and TRBJ1-2. TRBV21-1 is classified as a pseudogene. This CDR3 has 14 amino acids. The CDR3 region is CASSKKGPTYGYTF. The CDR3 DNA sequence: TGTGCCAGCAGCAAGAAGGGACCAACATATGGCTACACCTTC.